Below are 25 T cell receptor beta chains sequenced from a single sample in a study of Ad26.COV2.S vaccination and SARS-CoV-2 variants. Clones were sequenced by immunoSEQ multiplex PCR, and TCRdb holds only the in-frame ones, with some missing. The sample lists a few hundred thousand clones, around 92% occurring once. Treatment: roughly 19 received Ad26.COV2.S at low or high dose, single or two shots; about 5 received placebo; per-sample allocation not given. Day 63 after the first vaccine or placebo injection was the time point for sampling. Sequencing used peripheral blood, obtained in a trial of Ad26.COV2.S vaccine versus placebo. The receptors here all came from a person aged 18-65 years who received the Ad26.COV2.S COVID-19 vaccine or a placebo.

The rearrangement joins TRBV19 to TRBJ1-3, with D perhaps matching TRBD1 (5 bases). The CDR3 runs to 16 residues. The germline CDR1 and CDR2 sequences are LNHDA and SQIVND (reference sequence). The ends were cut back, 7 bases at V and 8 bases at J, with 24 bases in the middle. CDR3 DNA: TGTGCCAGTACCCGAACCGGGGGACCCAGTGGGGACACCATATATTTT. Translated: CASTRTGGPSGDTIYF.

The genes are TRBV14 and TRBJ2-5, with TRBD2 identical over 8 bases. This CDR3 contains 15 residues. Germline lookup yields CDR1 SGHDN and CDR2 FVKESK. J gave up 7 bases and V 4 bases, and 11 bases lay outside the gene matches. The chain's CDR3 is CASSPTRGLAGTQYF. The CDR3 region has the DNA TGTGCCAGCAGCCCAACTAGAGGACTAGCCGGGACCCAGTACTTC.

This clone was picked up one time. CDR3 sequence reads: CASSKLGSPKETQYF. In nucleotides, the CDR3 is TGTGCCAGCAGCAAACTAGGGAGTCCGAAAGAGACCCAGTACTTC. The chain is built from TRBV5-8 and TRBJ2-5, with D possibly matching TRBD2 (5 bases). Germline loops: CDR1 SGHTS, CDR2 YDEGEE. Trimming left V 4 bases short and J 3 bases short, with 16 bases between. The CDR3 is 15 residues long.

The chain links TRBV13 to TRBJ1-4, with TRBD1 identical over 8 bases. The CDR3 contains 14 residues. The germline CDR1 and CDR2 sequences are PRHDT and FYEKMQ (reference sequence). V trimming: 5 bases; J trimming: 9 bases; junction bases outside the gene matches: 8. In DNA form, the CDR3 reads TGTGCCAGCAGCCTAGAAAGGGACAGGCAAAAACTGTTTTTT. This codes for CASSLERDRQKLFF.

This clone was detected once. The CDR3 nucleotides are TGCGCCAGCAGCTTGGATGGGGCGCGGGGAAACACCATATATTTT. Translation gives CASSLDGARGNTIYF. The V gene is TRBV5-1, the J gene TRBJ1-3, with D possibly matching TRBD1 (5 bases). Trimming removed 0 bases at V and 4 bases at J, with 11 bases between. From germline, CDR1 is SGHRS and CDR2 YFSETQ. The CDR3 sequence is 15 residues long. Full variable domain (rest looked up from reference TRBV5-1 and TRBJ1-3): KAGVTQTPRYLIKTRGQQVTLSCSPISGHRSVSWYQQTPGQGLQFLFEYFSETQRNKGNFPGRFSGRQFSNSRSEMNVSTLELGDSALYLCASSLDGARGNTIYFGEGSWLTVV.

The chain uses TRBV7-2 and TRBJ2-1; weak D call: TRBD2 (7 bases). This CDR3 spans 16 amino acids. Germline CDR1 and CDR2: SGHTA and FQGNSA. The V end lost 5 bases, the J end lost 4 bases, and 18 bases lay between the germline ends. The CDR3 sequence is CASSHKSRGGYNEQFF. The CDR3 DNA sequence: TGTGCCAGCAGCCACAAGTCAAGGGGGGGATACAATGAGCAGTTCTTC.

This chain connects TRBV6-2 or TRBV6-3 to TRBJ1-5, with 9 bases lining up with TRBD1. The CDR3 is made up of 14 amino acids. Germline CDR1 is MNHEY and CDR2 is SVGEGT. The V segment lost 4 bases and the J segment 6 bases; nucleotides outside the gene matches: 4. CDR3 DNA sequence: TGTGCCAGCAGTTTCTGGACAGGGGCTCAGCCCCAGCATTTT. Translation: CASSFWTGAQPQHF.

This rearrangement joins TRBV19 to TRBJ2-3; D ambiguous. Germline V gene sequence: CDR1 LNHDA, CDR2 SQIVND (reference sequence). The CDR3 has 16 residues. V lost 3 bases and J lost 4, with 17 bases in between. The CDR3 spells CASSIIGAGFSDTQYF. The CDR3 DNA follows: TGTGCCAGTAGTATTATAGGAGCAGGATTTTCAGATACGCAGTATTTT.

The V and J genes are TRBV5-6 and TRBJ2-7, with 10 bases aligning to TRBD1. This CDR3 contains 16 residues. Germline V gives CDR1 SGHDT, CDR2 YYEEEE. J lost 4 bases, V lost 1 base, and 8 bases had no gene match. In DNA, the CDR3 is TGTGCCAGCAGCTTGCTCACAGGGACAGGGGTGTACGAGCAGTACTTC. Its translation: CASSLLTGTGVYEQYF.

The rearrangement joins TRBV4-3 to TRBJ1-2; the D is unclear. Germline V gene sequence: CDR1 LGHNA, CDR2 YSLEER. Trimming pared 0 bases from V and 1 base from J, leaving 12 bases between. The CDR3 sequence is 16 residues long. The CDR3 loop is CASSQELVADNYGYTF. CDR3 sequence (DNA): TGCGCCAGCAGCCAAGAACTGGTTGCGGATAACTATGGCTACACCTTC.

CDR3 amino acids: CASSGTDSAYLYGYTF. As DNA, the CDR3 is TGTGCCAGCAGCGGTACTGACAGTGCGTATCTTTATGGCTACACCTTC. This chain links TRBV9 with TRBJ1-2, with D possibly TRBD1 on 5 matching bases. Deletions cut 3 bases from V and 5 bases from J, with 20 bases between. The germline gives CDR1 SGDLS, CDR2 YYNGEE. This CDR3 has 16 residues.

V is TRBV19 and J is TRBJ2-1; 15 positions match TRBD2. Germline trimming cut 4 bases from V and 10 bases from J; bases unmatched to any gene: 2. Germline CDR1 reads LNHDA; CDR2 reads SQIVND (reference sequence). The CDR3 consists of 14 residues. The CDR3 is CASSTGLAGGEQFF. CDR3 bases: TGTGCCAGTAGTACAGGACTAGCGGGGGGGGAGCAGTTCTTC.

The V gene is TRBV27, the J gene TRBJ2-6; either TRBD1 or TRBD2 may supply D (5 bases each). Germline V gives CDR1 MNHEY, CDR2 SMNVEV (reference sequence). Trimming removed 5 bases from V and 5 bases from J, with 16 bases in between. This CDR3 has 16 residues. The CDR3 spells CASSPGTRPWANVLTF. For the CDR3, the DNA is TGTGCCAGCAGTCCGGGGACCCGTCCCTGGGCCAACGTCCTGACTTTC.

This chain connects TRBV27 to TRBJ2-3, with D unclear. Germline V lookup: CDR1 MNHEY, CDR2 SMNVEV (reference sequence). The V gene lost 5 bases and the J gene lost 3 bases, with 9 bases spanning the gap. The CDR3 is made up of 13 amino acids. CDR3 amino acids: CASSLQRTDTQYF. CDR3 nucleotide sequence: TGTGCCAGCAGTCTCCAAAGGACAGATACGCAGTATTTT.

This rearrangement joins TRBV29-1 to TRBJ1-1; D is ambiguous. The V end was cut by 7 bases, the J end by 0 bases, with 15 bases between. The CDR3 covers 14 residues. Germline V gene sequence: CDR1 SQVTM, CDR2 ANQGSEA. The CDR3 is CSARVAGVNTEAFF. The CDR3, as DNA: TGCAGCGCCCGCGTGGCCGGAGTGAACACTGAAGCTTTCTTT.

V is TRBV5-1 and J is TRBJ2-3; 8 nucleotides match TRBD1. The V segment lost 2 bases and the J segment 6 bases; nucleotides outside the gene matches: 8. Germline V lookup: CDR1 SGHRS, CDR2 YFSETQ. The CDR3 runs to 15 residues. The CDR3 bases are TGCGCCAGCAGCTTCTCAGGGGGCGCGGTTGATACGCAGTATTTT. This encodes CASSFSGGAVDTQYF. Filled out from reference TRBV5-1 and TRBJ2-3, the complete variable domain reads KAGVTQTPRYLIKTRGQQVTLSCSPISGHRSVSWYQQTPGQGLQFLFEYFSETQRNKGNFPGRFSGRQFSNSRSEMNVSTLELGDSALYLCASSFSGGAVDTQYFGPGTRLTVL.

The CDR3 region is CASSLAVYNEQFF. CDR3 coding DNA: TGTGCCAGCAGCCTCGCCGTCTACAATGAGCAGTTCTTC. The genes are TRBV5-4 and TRBJ2-1; D is unresolved. Germline V gene lookup returns CDR1 SGHNT and CDR2 YYREEE (reference sequence). The CDR3 runs to 13 residues. V was pared by 4 bases and J by 3 bases, with 8 bases between.

The chain recombines TRBV7-9 with TRBJ2-3; D gene unclear. The V and J ends lost 5 bases and 4 bases respectively, with 7 bases between them. From germline, CDR1 is SEHNR and CDR2 FQNEAQ (reference sequence). The CDR3 covers 12 residues. The CDR3 DNA follows: TGTGCCAGCAGCCCAACCGCAGATACGCAGTATTTT. This gives the protein CASSPTADTQYF.

This chain's CDR3 is CASGLTGSGANVLTF. The CDR3 nucleotides are TGTGCCAGCGGACTAACAGGGTCTGGGGCCAACGTCCTGACTTTC. This chain joins TRBV6-5 and TRBJ2-6, with D perhaps matching TRBD1 or TRBD2 (6 bases each). Trimming pared 8 bases from V and 1 base from J, leaving 12 bases between. This CDR3 comprises 15 residues. Germline V gene data show CDR1 as MNHEY and CDR2 as SVGAGI.

This chain joins TRBV5-4 and TRBJ2-1; D is possibly TRBD2 (6 bases). Trimming took 2 bases from V and 4 from J, leaving 10 bases between them. This CDR3 has 14 amino acids. Germline V gene data show CDR1 as SGHNT and CDR2 as YYREEE (reference sequence). The chain's CDR3 is CASSFPRGYNEQFF. The CDR3 DNA reads TGTGCCAGCAGCTTTCCCCGGGGGTACAATGAGCAGTTCTTC.

This rearrangement joins TRBV6-2 or TRBV6-3 to TRBJ1-6; D call uncertain. V was cut by 2 bases and J by 0 bases, with 5 bases left in between. Per the germline V gene, CDR1 is MNHEY and CDR2 is SVGEGT. The CDR3 runs to 15 residues. The CDR3 sequence: CASSYLSSYNSPLHF. CDR3 in DNA: TGTGCCAGCAGTTACCTGAGCTCCTATAATTCACCCCTCCACTTT.

This sequence joins TRBV4-3 and TRBJ2-3; D possibly corresponds to TRBD2 (5 bases). The germline V gene encodes CDR1 LGHNA and CDR2 YSLEER. The CDR3 is 14 amino acids. The germline V and J ends were trimmed by 0 bases and 4 bases, with 8 bases remaining between them. CDR3 amino acids: CASSQDTSSDTQYF. CDR3 coding DNA: TGCGCCAGCAGCCAAGATACTAGTTCAGATACGCAGTATTTT.

This clone was observed a few times. The rearrangement joins TRBV25-1 to TRBJ2-2, with D possibly matching TRBD1 (6 bases). Per germline, CDR1 MGHDK and CDR2 SYGVNS. The CDR3 is 15 amino acids. Trimming took 6 bases from V and 3 from J, leaving 14 bases between them. The CDR3 loop reads CASSPEDRDTGELFF. CDR3 bases: TGTGCCAGCAGCCCCGAGGACAGAGACACCGGGGAGCTGTTTTTT.

The chain is built from TRBV28 and TRBJ1-3, with D possibly being TRBD1 (6 bases). The ends were cut back, 6 bases at V and 5 bases at J, with 14 bases in the middle. CDR1 is MDHEN and CDR2 is SYDVKM in the germline V gene. The CDR3 consists of 14 residues. CDR3 bases: TGTGCCAGCAGCCAACAGGGATTTCGAAACACCATATATTTT. Protein sequence: CASSQQGFRNTIYF.

The V call is TRBV7-9, the J call TRBJ1-4; TRBD1 might be the D (6 bases). The CDR3 spans 12 residues. Germline V gene data show CDR1 as SEHNR and CDR2 as FQNEAQ (reference sequence). Trimming removed 5 bases from V and 8 bases from J, with 9 bases in between. CDR3 DNA sequence: TGTGCCAGCAGCCCAGGGGTCGAAAAACTGTTTTTT. Translated: CASSPGVEKLFF.